The clone carrying this T cell receptor beta chain occurred many times. The sample is drawn from a study of neurological immune-mediated disorders. TCRdb reprocessed the 5' RACE reads with MiXCR, giving one entry per CDR3 protein. The sample has approximately 50,000 distinct CDR3 sequences; more than 5% are singletons. V lost 2 bases, J lost 5 bases, and 5 bases stayed unmatched. Germline assignment: CDR1 SGHDT and CDR2 YYEEEE. CDR3 length: 15 residues. The rearrangement uses TRBV5-6 and TRBJ2-3; 10 nucleotides agree with TRBD2. This TCR derives from a woman younger than 35 with multiple sclerosis. The sequenced sample consisted of CD4+ T cells from blood. This chain's CDR3 is CASSFTSGEVDTQYF. The CDR3 bases are TGTGCCAGCAGCTTCACTAGCGGGGAAGTAGATACGCAGTATTTT. The variable domain in full, completed from reference TRBV5-6 and TRBJ2-3, reads DAGVTQSPTHLIKTRGQQVTLRCSPKSGHDTVSWYQQALGQGPQFIFQYYEEEERQRGNFPDRFSGHQFPNYSSELNVNALLLGDSALYLCASSFTSGEVDTQYFGPGTRLTVL.